This TCR beta chain was retrieved from a study of naive and memory T cell subsets. Whole-study results and caveats: In CD4 and CD8 cells, diversity dropped from naive through EMRA. RNA-based TCR counts may shift with T cell activation and differentiation. Over 90% of naive TCR sequences appeared only once, unlike memory subsets.

Cells stained for CD3, CD4, CD8, CD45RA, CD27 and viability were sorted into four CD45RA/CD27 subsets. Both TRBC1 and TRBC2 were covered by a beta constant-region primer of two equimolar oligonucleotides. TCRdb re-derived calls from the UMI-ligation and nested PCR reads in MiXCR, one entry per CDR3 protein. The table records around 35,000 distinct CDR3 sequences, 13% of them present only once. In this sample, this clonotype turned up many times. Its specificity is not known. Germline-derived CDR1 and CDR2 are SGHDT and YYEEEE. Trimming shortened V by 0 bases and J by 2 bases, and 17 bases separated the two germline ends. CDR3 length: 17 amino acids.

This TCR derives from a human donor in good health. The sample taken for sequencing was effector memory CD4+ T cells from blood. Noted subset: effector memory, CD45RA- CD27-. The chain couples TRBV5-6 to TRBJ1-1; weak D call: TRBD1 (6 bases). DNA for the CDR3: TGTGCCAGCAGCTTGGTCACGGGGGCAGATCGAAACACTGAAGCTTTCTTT. Its translation: CASSLVTGADRNTEAFF.